This is a list of T cell receptor beta chains from one sample in a study of shared clonotypes between healthy human individuals. Assay used: immunoSEQ multiplex PCR; TCRdb lists only in-frame clones, some missing. Counted here are roughly 570,000 clones, roughly 98% occurring once; the ten biggest clones make up 0.3%. The sequenced sample was naive CD8+ T cells sorted from blood. The receptors here all came from a man in his thirties or forties in good health. Both conserved end residues are part of each CDR3. A D gene is named only where the DNA matches it firmly. Clone size is shown for a subset of rows, as once, few, many or a class of expanded clone.

cdr3_length: 14; d_call: TRBD1; clone_size: -; v_call: TRBV4-1; j_call: TRBJ1-2; cdr3_nt: TGCGCCAGCAGCCAAGTAGGACAGGGATCTGGCTACACCTTC; cdr3_aa: CASSQVGQGSGYTF
cdr3_length: 15; d_call: -; clone_size: -; v_call: TRBV9; j_call: TRBJ2-6; cdr3_nt: TGTGCCAGCAGCCCCAGATACTCTGGGGCCAACGTCCTGACTTTC; cdr3_aa: CASSPRYSGANVLTF
cdr3_length: 15; d_call: -; clone_size: -; v_call: TRBV4-3; j_call: TRBJ1-4; cdr3_nt: TGCGCCAGCAGCCAGGGGCGGGGAAAGAGCGAAAAACTGTTTTTT; cdr3_aa: CASSQGRGKSEKLFF
cdr3_length: 13; d_call: -; clone_size: -; v_call: TRBV29-1; j_call: TRBJ2-7; cdr3_nt: TGCAGCGTTGTTCTGGGGGTGTCGGGCGAGCAGTACTTC; cdr3_aa: CSVVLGVSGEQYF
cdr3_length: 15; d_call: -; clone_size: once; v_call: TRBV28; j_call: TRBJ2-3; cdr3_nt: TGTGCCAGCAGTTTATTTGCGGGGAGCACAGATACGCAGTATTTT; cdr3_aa: CASSLFAGSTDTQYF
cdr3_length: 16; d_call: -; clone_size: -; v_call: TRBV14; j_call: TRBJ1-1; cdr3_nt: TGTGCCAGCAGCCAGCTCAAACACGACGGTGGGATTGAAGCTTTCTTT; cdr3_aa: CASSQLKHDGGIEAFF
cdr3_length: 13; d_call: -; clone_size: -; v_call: TRBV13; j_call: TRBJ2-3; cdr3_nt: TGTGCCAGCAGCGCCTACAGCACAGATACGCAGTATTTT; cdr3_aa: CASSAYSTDTQYF
cdr3_length: 13; d_call: TRBD2; clone_size: -; v_call: TRBV15; j_call: TRBJ2-5; cdr3_nt: TGTGCCATTGCGACTAGCCAGAAAGAGACCCAGTACTTC; cdr3_aa: CAIATSQKETQYF
cdr3_length: 15; d_call: TRBD2; clone_size: -; v_call: TRBV6-6; j_call: TRBJ2-7; cdr3_nt: TGTGCCAGCAGTCGAAGGAGCGGGACCGTACCCGAGCAGTACTTC; cdr3_aa: CASSRRSGTVPEQYF
cdr3_length: 15; d_call: TRBD1; clone_size: -; v_call: TRBV4-3; j_call: TRBJ2-3; cdr3_nt: TGCGCCAGCAGTCAGGACAGGGTTACAACAGATACGCAGTATTTT; cdr3_aa: CASSQDRVTTDTQYF
cdr3_length: 11; d_call: -; clone_size: -; v_call: TRBV29-1; j_call: TRBJ1-2; cdr3_nt: TGCAGCGCCTTAACCCGGCGCGGCTACACCTTC; cdr3_aa: CSALTRRGYTF
cdr3_length: 14; d_call: TRBD2; clone_size: -; v_call: TRBV4-1; j_call: TRBJ2-7; cdr3_nt: TGCGCCAGCAGCCAGGCGACGGGGGGATACGAGCAGTACTTC; cdr3_aa: CASSQATGGYEQYF
cdr3_length: 16; d_call: TRBD2; clone_size: -; v_call: TRBV27; j_call: TRBJ2-5; cdr3_nt: TGTGCCAGCAGTTCGCTAGCGGGAGGATACCAAGAGACCCAGTACTTC; cdr3_aa: CASSSLAGGYQETQYF
cdr3_length: 14; d_call: -; clone_size: -; v_call: TRBV6-1; j_call: TRBJ2-7; cdr3_nt: TGTGCCAGCAGCGACGGAGCAAATGGGTACGAGCAGTACTTC; cdr3_aa: CASSDGANGYEQYF
cdr3_length: 17; d_call: -; clone_size: -; v_call: TRBV29-1; j_call: TRBJ1-4; cdr3_nt: TGCAGCGTTGAAGATTGGGCAGAAGGAGCAACTAATGAAAAACTGTTTTTT; cdr3_aa: CSVEDWAEGATNEKLFF
cdr3_length: 19; d_call: TRBD2; clone_size: -; v_call: TRBV4-2; j_call: TRBJ2-3; cdr3_nt: TGTGCCAGCAGCCCACGCCTACTTAGATCACTAGCGGGCACAGATACGCAGTATTTT; cdr3_aa: CASSPRLLRSLAGTDTQYF
cdr3_length: 14; d_call: -; clone_size: -; v_call: TRBV25-1; j_call: TRBJ2-2; cdr3_nt: TGTGCCACTAGGACCGCCGTGAACACCGGGGAGCTGTTTTTT; cdr3_aa: CATRTAVNTGELFF
cdr3_length: 10; d_call: -; clone_size: -; v_call: TRBV20-1; j_call: TRBJ1-2; cdr3_nt: TGCAGTGGGGCCTCCTATGGCTACACCTTC; cdr3_aa: CSGASYGYTF
cdr3_length: 13; d_call: -; clone_size: -; v_call: TRBV30; j_call: TRBJ2-1; cdr3_nt: TGTGCCTGCGGGACCTCCGTCTACAATGAGCAGTTCTTC; cdr3_aa: CACGTSVYNEQFF
cdr3_length: 13; d_call: -; clone_size: -; v_call: TRBV11-2; j_call: TRBJ2-2; cdr3_nt: TGTGCCAGCAGGGACCGCCACACCGGGGAGCTGTTTTTT; cdr3_aa: CASRDRHTGELFF
cdr3_length: 15; d_call: TRBD1; clone_size: -; v_call: TRBV10-2; j_call: TRBJ2-3; cdr3_nt: TGCGCCAGCACCCCCAGGGGGCCTGGCACAGATACGCAGTATTTT; cdr3_aa: CASTPRGPGTDTQYF
cdr3_length: 14; d_call: TRBD2; clone_size: -; v_call: TRBV27; j_call: TRBJ2-2; cdr3_nt: TGTGCCACCGGGACTAGCGGGATCGGCGGGGAGCTGTTTTTT; cdr3_aa: CATGTSGIGGELFF
cdr3_length: 15; d_call: TRBD2; clone_size: -; v_call: TRBV2; j_call: TRBJ2-7; cdr3_nt: TGTGCCAGCATTAAAACACGGGAGGCCCTCTACGAGCAGTACTTC; cdr3_aa: CASIKTREALYEQYF
cdr3_length: 13; d_call: -; clone_size: -; v_call: TRBV10-3; j_call: TRBJ2-7; cdr3_nt: TGTGCCATCTCGGTCCCCCCCTCCTACGAGCAGTACTTC; cdr3_aa: CAISVPPSYEQYF
cdr3_length: 13; d_call: -; clone_size: once; v_call: TRBV28; j_call: TRBJ2-2; cdr3_nt: TGTGCCAGCAGTTTTTTGATCACCGGGGAGCTGTTTTTT; cdr3_aa: CASSFLITGELFF
cdr3_length: 15; d_call: -; clone_size: once; v_call: TRBV19; j_call: TRBJ1-5; cdr3_nt: TGTGCCAGTAGTATTGGGGCCGGAAGAGGGGAGCCCCAGCATTTT; cdr3_aa: CASSIGAGRGEPQHF
cdr3_length: 19; d_call: -; clone_size: -; v_call: TRBV4-3; j_call: TRBJ2-3; cdr3_nt: TGCGCCAGCAGCCAAGTAATCCGCTCGGGAACGGGGGGCACAGATACGCAGTATTTT; cdr3_aa: CASSQVIRSGTGGTDTQYF
cdr3_length: 17; d_call: TRBD1; clone_size: -; v_call: TRBV5-4; j_call: TRBJ2-2; cdr3_nt: TGTGCCAGCAGCTCTTCCCCGGGACAGGGGTTCACCGGGGAGCTGTTTTTT; cdr3_aa: CASSSSPGQGFTGELFF
cdr3_length: 17; d_call: -; clone_size: -; v_call: TRBV7-9; j_call: TRBJ2-6; cdr3_nt: TGTGCCAGCAGCCGTTTGGTAGGGGGCTCTGGGGCCAACGTCCTGACTTTC; cdr3_aa: CASSRLVGGSGANVLTF
cdr3_length: 13; d_call: -; clone_size: -; v_call: TRBV6-5; j_call: TRBJ2-2; cdr3_nt: TGTGCCAGCAGTTACGAGGCGGCCGGGGAGCTGTTTTTT; cdr3_aa: CASSYEAAGELFF
cdr3_length: 16; d_call: -; clone_size: -; v_call: TRBV7-9; j_call: TRBJ1-1; cdr3_nt: TGTGCCAGCAGCCCCCCTCCCGGACGGAGGAACACTGAAGCTTTCTTT; cdr3_aa: CASSPPPGRRNTEAFF
cdr3_length: 14; d_call: TRBD1; clone_size: -; v_call: TRBV27; j_call: TRBJ2-7; cdr3_nt: TGTGCCAGCAGTTTAGGGACAGGGGCCTACGAGCAGTACTTC; cdr3_aa: CASSLGTGAYEQYF
cdr3_length: 17; d_call: TRBD2; clone_size: once; v_call: TRBV5-1; j_call: TRBJ2-7; cdr3_nt: TGCGCCAGCAGCTTGGCCCTAGGGACTAGCGGGCATTACGAGCAGTACTTC; cdr3_aa: CASSLALGTSGHYEQYF
cdr3_length: 15; d_call: -; clone_size: -; v_call: TRBV7-9; j_call: TRBJ2-1; cdr3_nt: TGTGCCAGCGGGTCGTTATCGACTACTTACAATGAGCAGTTCTTC; cdr3_aa: CASGSLSTTYNEQFF
cdr3_length: 17; d_call: TRBD2; clone_size: once; v_call: TRBV6-1; j_call: TRBJ2-7; cdr3_nt: TGTGCCAGCAGTGACGACATACTAGCGGATAGAGCCTACGAGCAGTACTTC; cdr3_aa: CASSDDILADRAYEQYF
cdr3_length: 15; d_call: -; clone_size: -; v_call: TRBV19; j_call: TRBJ2-2; cdr3_nt: TGTGCCAGTAGTATAGACCGGGACTTTCCCGGGGAGCTGTTTTTT; cdr3_aa: CASSIDRDFPGELFF
cdr3_length: 15; d_call: TRBD1; clone_size: -; v_call: TRBV11-3; j_call: TRBJ2-2; cdr3_nt: TGTGCCAGCAGCATCGGACAGGGGGCGGCCGGGGAGCTGTTTTTT; cdr3_aa: CASSIGQGAAGELFF